This TCR beta chain is from a study of OX40 agonist ivuxolimab in advanced cancers. Study-level information: Previous treatment with anti-PD-1, anti-PD-L1 or anti-CTLA-4 therapy was allowed; over 35% had received some.

Here immunoSEQ multiplex PCR was the method, and the copy in TCRdb shows in-frame clones only, minus some. This sample has around 78,000 clones; 80% to 90% occur once, and the top ten carry around 0.23%. Study findings and constraints: Circulating CD4+ and CD8+ T cells showed clonal expansion by week 6 at 0.1 to 3.0 mg/kg. The average count of expanded clones was higher among CD8+ T cells than among CD4+.

The germline CDR1 and CDR2 sequences are SGHDT and YYEEEE. V lost 1 base and J 3 bases, leaving 14 bases between the germline ends. The CDR3 totals 15 residues. Note on this clone: No antigen is known for it.

Source: CD4+ or CD8+ T cells sorted from blood, taken in a trial of the OX40 agonist ivuxolimab. This rearrangement joins TRBV5-6 to TRBJ2-7; D is undetermined. The sequence came from an adult with an advanced solid tumor such as melanoma, head and neck, liver or kidney cancer. The CDR3: CASSLTPNTLYEQYF. The CDR3 DNA reads as TGTGCCAGCAGCTTGACTCCCAATACCCTCTACGAGCAGTACTTC.